This entry lists 5 T cell receptor beta chains sequenced from one sample in a study of T cell responses to AZD1222 COVID-19 vaccine. TCRdb's copy holds only in-frame clones and misses some; the assay was immunoSEQ multiplex PCR. The sample holds approximately 130,000 clones; approximately 92% are singletons and the top ten take around 4.4%. Sequenced here: peripheral blood, sampled 28 days after the second dose of the MenACWY control vaccine. The receptor source for this set is an adult who received the MenACWY meningococcal vaccine as a control.

The chain employs TRBV3-1 (or the pseudogene TRBV3-2) and TRBJ1-3, with D tentatively TRBD1 (5 bases). Germline loops: CDR1 LGHDT, CDR2 YNNKEL (reference sequence). V lost 2 bases and J lost 0, with 11 bases in between. CDR3 size: 16 residues. CDR3 sequence (DNA): TGTGCCAGCAGCCAAAGGGGAGGAATCTCTGGAAACACCATATATTTT. It yields the protein CASSQRGGISGNTIYF.

The V call is TRBV19, the J call TRBJ1-6; unclear D gene. The CDR3 runs 17 residues. The V end was cut by 1 base, the J end by 4 bases, with 14 bases between. Germline values: CDR1 LNHDA, CDR2 SQIVND (reference sequence). The CDR3 here is CASSIAGSVNYNSPLHF. The CDR3 nucleotides read TGTGCCAGTAGTATAGCCGGCAGCGTGAATTATAATTCACCCCTCCACTTT.

The chain is built from TRBV19 and TRBJ2-2; D uncertain. This CDR3 region has 15 residues. CDR1 is LNHDA, CDR2 SQIVND, per germline (reference sequence). Trimming left V 3 bases short and J 1 base short, with 9 bases between. DNA of the CDR3: TGTGCCAGTAGTATCGACGGAATGAACACCGGGGAGCTGTTTTTT. It specifies CASSIDGMNTGELFF.

The genes are TRBV6-5 and TRBJ1-4; TRBD1 matches 8 bases. CDR1 and CDR2 from the germline V gene are MNHEY and SVGAGI. The CDR3 totals 15 residues. The ends lost 5 bases at V and 7 bases at J; junction bases unmatched: 9. The CDR3 loop reads CASSPEQGDGEKLFF. CDR3 DNA: TGTGCCAGCAGTCCCGAACAGGGGGACGGTGAAAAACTGTTTTTT.

The V and J genes are TRBV28 and TRBJ2-7; 8 nucleotides match TRBD1. V shed 3 bases, J shed 6 bases, and the junction held 4 bases outside the gene matches. Germline V gene sequence: CDR1 MDHEN, CDR2 SYDVKM. The CDR3 totals 13 residues. CDR3 bases: TGTGCCAGCAGTTTTCCGGACAGGGTCGAGCAGTACTTC. It encodes CASSFPDRVEQYF.